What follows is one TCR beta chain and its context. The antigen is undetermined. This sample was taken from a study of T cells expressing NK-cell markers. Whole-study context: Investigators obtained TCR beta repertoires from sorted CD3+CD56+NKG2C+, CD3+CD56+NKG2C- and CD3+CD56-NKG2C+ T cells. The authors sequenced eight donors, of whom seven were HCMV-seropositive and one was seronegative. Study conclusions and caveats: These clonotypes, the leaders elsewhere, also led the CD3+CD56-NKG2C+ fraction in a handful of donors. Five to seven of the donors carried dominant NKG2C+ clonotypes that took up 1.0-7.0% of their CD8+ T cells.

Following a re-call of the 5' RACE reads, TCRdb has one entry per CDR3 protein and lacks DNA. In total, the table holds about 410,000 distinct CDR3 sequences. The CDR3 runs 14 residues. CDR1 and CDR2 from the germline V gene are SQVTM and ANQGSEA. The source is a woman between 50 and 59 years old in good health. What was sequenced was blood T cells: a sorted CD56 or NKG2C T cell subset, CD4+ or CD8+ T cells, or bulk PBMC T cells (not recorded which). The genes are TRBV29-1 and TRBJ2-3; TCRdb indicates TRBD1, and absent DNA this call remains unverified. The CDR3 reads CSAPPSTHTDTQYF.